One sample yielded the 25 T cell receptor beta chains listed below, sequenced in a study of blood T cell repertoires in COVID-19. TCRdb's copy holds only in-frame clones and misses some; the assay was immunoSEQ multiplex PCR. This sample has tens of thousands of clones, with around 90% found just once. What was sequenced was peripheral blood. All receptors derive from a man aged 65 to 79 with acute or convalescent COVID-19.

The J gene is TRBJ2-3, the V gene TRBV9; 9 nucleotides agree with TRBD2. CDR1 and CDR2 (germline): SGDLS, YYNGEE. V shed 4 bases and J 0 bases; nucleotides not matched to a gene: 9. The CDR3 loop spans 17 amino acids. The CDR3 DNA reads as TGTGCCAGCAGCCCCCAAACTAGCGGGTATAGCACAGATACGCAGTATTTT. Amino acids: CASSPQTSGYSTDTQYF.

The genes are TRBV6-5 and TRBJ1-3; D ambiguous. CDR1 and CDR2 from the germline V gene are MNHEY and SVGAGI. V was shortened by 0 bases and J by 0 bases, with 9 bases between the two germline ends. CDR3 size: 16 residues. CDR3 protein: CASSYSAGASGNTIYF. DNA for the CDR3: TGTGCCAGCAGTTACTCGGCCGGAGCCTCTGGAAACACCATATATTTT.

DNA for the CDR3: TGTGCCAGCAGGCAGGCTAGCGGACTCTACGAGCAGTACTTC. Translated, it gives CASRQASGLYEQYF. The rearrangement joins TRBV7-2 to TRBJ2-7; TRBD2 matches 7 bases. The CDR3 totals 14 residues. Trimming removed 6 bases from V and 3 bases from J; junction bases left unmatched: 8. From germline, CDR1 is SGHTA and CDR2 FQGNSA. Drawing the rest from reference TRBV7-2 and TRBJ2-7, the complete variable domain is GAGVSQSPSNKVTEKGKDVELRCDPISGHTALYWYRQSLGQGLEFLIYFQGNSAPDKSGLPSDRFSAERTGGSVSTLTIQRTQQEDSAVYLCASRQASGLYEQYFGPGTRLTVT.

The chain carries TRBV12-3 or TRBV12-4 and TRBJ1-2; D unclear. The CDR3 is 13 amino acids. Trimming removed 6 bases from V and 0 bases from J, with 8 bases in between. The CDR3 sequence is CASRGLANYGYTF. DNA for the CDR3: TGTGCCAGCAGGGGCTTAGCTAACTATGGCTACACCTTC.

The chain couples TRBV19 to TRBJ1-5; D may be TRBD1 (5 bases). The length of the CDR3 is 15 residues. The germline V gene encodes CDR1 LNHDA and CDR2 SQIVND (reference sequence). Trimming cost V 5 bases and J 0 bases, with 11 bases left between them. Here the CDR3 DNA reads TGTGCCAGTAGTCCCGCAGGGAATAGCAATCAGCCCCAGCATTTT. Protein: CASSPAGNSNQPQHF. Complete variable domain (other parts from reference TRBV19 and TRBJ1-5): DGGITQSPKYLFRKEGQNVTLSCEQNLNHDAMYWYRQDPGQGLRLIYYSQIVNDFQKGDIAEGYSVSREKKESFPLTVTSAQKNPTAFYLCASSPAGNSNQPQHFGDGTRLSIL.

The chain recombines TRBV5-4 with TRBJ1-2; D not resolved. The CDR3 runs to 15 residues. The germline V and J ends were trimmed by 0 bases and 0 bases, with 9 bases remaining between them. CDR1 and CDR2 from the germline V gene are SGHNT and YYREEE (reference sequence). The CDR3: CASSLAMGANYGYTF. Here the CDR3 DNA reads TGTGCCAGCAGCTTGGCCATGGGAGCTAACTATGGCTACACCTTC.

This clone has a single count. This sequence joins TRBV6-6 and TRBJ2-1; D gene unclear. This CDR3 comprises 15 residues. The germline V gene has CDR1 MNHNY and CDR2 SVGAGI (reference sequence). The V end was cut by 8 bases, the J end by 5 bases, with 19 bases between. This CDR3 reads CASAPSWALHNEQFF. CDR3 bases: TGTGCCAGCGCGCCCTCATGGGCCCTACACAATGAGCAGTTCTTC.

V and J are TRBV24-1 and TRBJ2-1, with a tentative D call TRBD1 (5 bases). From germline, CDR1 is KGHDR and CDR2 SFDVKD. Trimming removed 7 bases at V and 2 bases at J, with 11 bases between. The length of the CDR3 is 14 residues. DNA for the CDR3: TGTGCCACCAGCCCCGACAGTGCCTACAATGAGCAGTTCTTC. Its translation: CATSPDSAYNEQFF.

This clone has only one observation. The CDR3 nucleotides read TGTGCCAGCAGTCCGACTAGCGGGGGGTTAAATACGCAGTATTTT. It encodes CASSPTSGGLNTQYF. The chain employs TRBV2 and TRBJ2-3, with 13 bases aligning to TRBD2. The trim removed 5 bases at V and 7 bases at J, leaving 6 bases unmatched. This CDR3 spans 15 amino acids. Germline-derived CDR1 and CDR2 are SNHLY and FYNNEI. Full variable domain (remainder filled in from reference TRBV2 and TRBJ2-3): EPEVTQTPSHQVTQMGQEVILRCVPISNHLYFYWYRQILGQKVEFLVSFYNNEISEKSEIFDDQFSVERPDGSNFTLKIRSTKLEDSAMYFCASSPTSGGLNTQYFGPGTRLTVL.

This chain connects TRBV5-3 to TRBJ1-5; no reliable D call. TRBV5-3 belongs to the ORF category, with a function that is uncertain. Trimming cost V 2 bases and J 5 bases, with 8 bases left between them. CDR3 length equals 13 residues. CDR3 residues: CARSFPLYQPQHF. As DNA, the CDR3 is TGTGCCAGAAGCTTTCCTCTTTATCAGCCCCAGCATTTT.

This sequence joins TRBV12-5 and TRBJ2-1, with D possibly being TRBD2 (6 bases). Per germline, CDR1 LGHNT and CDR2 FRNRAP. There are 13 residues in the CDR3. The CDR3 spells CASSGPGYNEQFF. CDR3 nucleotides: TGTGCCTCAAGCGGGCCCGGGTACAATGAGCAGTTCTTC.

The rearrangement uses TRBV9 and TRBJ1-3; no reliable D call. Trimming shortened V by 3 bases and J by 0 bases, and 4 bases separated the two germline ends. Looked up from germline, CDR1 is SGDLS and CDR2 is YYNGEE. The CDR3 runs 13 residues. In DNA form, the CDR3 reads TGTGCCAGCAGCGCAAACTCTGGAAACACCATATATTTT. Amino acid sequence: CASSANSGNTIYF.

The V call is TRBV28, the J call TRBJ1-2; a possible D gene is TRBD1 (5 bases). From germline, CDR1 is MDHEN and CDR2 SYDVKM. The V gene lost 7 bases and the J gene lost 3 bases, with 12 bases spanning the gap. The CDR3 loop spans 13 amino acids. The CDR3 reads CASTGGTHYGYTF. As DNA, the CDR3 is TGTGCCAGCACGGGGGGAACACACTATGGCTACACCTTC.

The chain combines TRBV7-9 with TRBJ2-2, with 9 nucleotides matching TRBD1. This CDR3 is 14 amino acids long. Germline assignment: CDR1 SEHNR and CDR2 FQNEAQ (reference sequence). V gave up 4 bases and J gave up 6 bases; unmatched junction bases: 3. For the CDR3, the DNA is TGTGCCAGCAGCTCTTACAGGGGGCCCGGGGAGCTGTTTTTT. It translates to CASSSYRGPGELFF.

The rearrangement joins TRBV2 to TRBJ1-2; D might be TRBD1 (5 bases). Germline V gene sequence: CDR1 SNHLY, CDR2 FYNNEI. V lost 8 bases to trimming and J lost 0 bases, with 10 bases between them. CDR3 size: 13 residues. This CDR3 reads CASDRDTNYGYTF. In DNA form, the CDR3 reads TGTGCCAGCGACAGAGACACTAACTATGGCTACACCTTC.

J is TRBJ2-3 and V is TRBV27, with TRBD2 identical over 9 bases. Germline CDR1 is MNHEY and CDR2 is SMNVEV (reference sequence). Losses at the gene ends were 3 bases for V and 5 bases for J; bases not matched to a gene: 6. The CDR3 runs to 15 residues. The CDR3 coding sequence is TGTGCCAGCAGTTTTATTAGCGGGAGAGGAGATACGCAGTATTTT. Translating it yields CASSFISGRGDTQYF.

As DNA, the CDR3 is TGCAGCGTTGGACTAGATAGCACAGATACGCAGTATTTT. This encodes CSVGLDSTDTQYF. This chain connects TRBV29-1 to TRBJ2-3; a weak D match, TRBD2 (6 bases). The CDR3 contains 13 residues. V lost 4 bases, J lost 0 bases, and 8 bases lay in between. The germline gives CDR1 SQVTM, CDR2 ANQGSEA.

The J gene is TRBJ1-3, the V gene TRBV6-2 or TRBV6-3; the D is unclear. V was cut by 1 base and J by 0 bases, with 10 bases left in between. Germline V gene lookup returns CDR1 MNHEY and CDR2 SVGEGT. The CDR3 has 16 amino acids. The CDR3: CASSYLGSVSGNTIYF. CDR3 nucleotides: TGTGCCAGCAGTTACTTAGGCAGCGTCTCTGGAAACACCATATATTTT.

The chain has TRBV29-1 and TRBJ2-3; the D gene is possibly TRBD2 (5 bases). The CDR3 contains 15 residues. The germline V and J ends were trimmed by 5 bases and 3 bases, with 18 bases remaining between them. Looked up from germline, CDR1 is SQVTM and CDR2 is ANQGSEA. The CDR3 nucleotides read TGCAGCGTTTTGTATCTGGCCGGGAAGACAGATACGCAGTATTTT. Encoded protein: CSVLYLAGKTDTQYF.

The chain couples TRBV5-1 to TRBJ1-1; D not resolved. This CDR3 contains 16 residues. V was cut by 0 bases and J by 4 bases, with 16 bases left in between. Germline assignment: CDR1 SGHRS and CDR2 YFSETQ. The CDR3, as DNA: TGCGCCAGCAGCTTGGTAGGCTTGATTAGGAGCACTGAAGCTTTCTTT. Amino acids: CASSLVGLIRSTEAFF.

The table lists this clone with a few counts. The sample has other DNA sequences that encode this CDR3 too. The chain couples TRBV5-5 to TRBJ1-2; 7 bases are shared with TRBD1. The CDR3 is 13 amino acids. The junction had 2 bases not matched to a gene; V was cut back by 4 bases and J by 2 bases. The germline CDR1 and CDR2 sequences are SGHKS and YYEKEE (reference sequence). CDR3: CASSLGQNYGYTF. CDR3 sequence (DNA): TGTGCCAGCAGCCTGGGACAGAACTATGGCTACACCTTC.

The chain is built from TRBV6-5 and TRBJ2-7; 10 nucleotides match TRBD2. Germline V CDR1 and CDR2: MNHEY, SVGAGI. Unmatched junction bases numbered 10, after V lost 7 bases and J lost 7 bases. This CDR3 is 14 amino acids long. CDR3 in amino acids: CASIRTSGKSEQYF. The CDR3, as DNA: TGTGCCAGCATTCGGACTAGCGGAAAGAGTGAGCAGTACTTC.

The V and J genes are TRBV5-6 and TRBJ2-7; 9 bases are shared with TRBD2. Germline CDR1 and CDR2: SGHDT and YYEEEE. CDR3 size: 12 residues. The trim removed 2 bases at V and 11 bases at J, leaving 5 bases unmatched. CDR3 sequence reads: CASSFSGRGEYF. In nucleotides, the CDR3 is TGTGCCAGCAGCTTTAGCGGGAGAGGAGAGTACTTC.

The V gene is TRBV3-1 (or the pseudogene TRBV3-2), the J gene TRBJ1-6, with unresolved D. The V and J ends lost 0 bases and 7 bases respectively, with 16 bases between them. Germline CDR1 is LGHDT and CDR2 is YNNKEL (reference sequence). The CDR3 loop spans 17 amino acids. The CDR3 DNA reads TGTGCCAGCAGCCAAGACTCCGGCGGGGTGGGAAATTCACCCCTCCACTTT. Translation gives CASSQDSGGVGNSPLHF.

Written as DNA, the CDR3 is TGTGCCAGTACCAACAGGGCTGAGGGCTACACCTTC. Residues: CASTNRAEGYTF. The J gene is TRBJ1-2, the V gene TRBV7-2, with D possibly TRBD1 on 6 matching bases. Trimming left V 9 bases short and J 8 bases short, with 16 bases between. CDR1 is SGHTA and CDR2 is FQGNSA in the germline V gene. This CDR3 has 12 amino acids.